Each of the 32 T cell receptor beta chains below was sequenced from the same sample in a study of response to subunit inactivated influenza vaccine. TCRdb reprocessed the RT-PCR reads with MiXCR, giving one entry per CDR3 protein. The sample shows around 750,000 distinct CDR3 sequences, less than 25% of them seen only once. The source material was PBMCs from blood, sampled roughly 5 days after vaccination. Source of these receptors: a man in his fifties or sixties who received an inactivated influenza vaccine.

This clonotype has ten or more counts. The CDR3 spells CASSSLRLATYNEQFF. CDR3 bases: TGTGCCAGCAGCTCCCTTAGACTAGCCACCTACAATGAGCAGTTCTTC. The V and J genes are TRBV7-9 and TRBJ2-1, with 7 bases lining up with TRBD2. CDR1 SEHNR and CDR2 FQNEAQ come from the germline V gene (reference sequence). J gave up 2 bases and V 4 bases, and 8 bases lay outside the gene matches. The CDR3 contains 16 residues.

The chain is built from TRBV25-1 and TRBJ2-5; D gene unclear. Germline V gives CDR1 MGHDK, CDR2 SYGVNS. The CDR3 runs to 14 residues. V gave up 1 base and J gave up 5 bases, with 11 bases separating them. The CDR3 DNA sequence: TGTGCCAGCAGTGAATGGTTGGGTACGGAGACCCAGTACTTC. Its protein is CASSEWLGTETQYF.

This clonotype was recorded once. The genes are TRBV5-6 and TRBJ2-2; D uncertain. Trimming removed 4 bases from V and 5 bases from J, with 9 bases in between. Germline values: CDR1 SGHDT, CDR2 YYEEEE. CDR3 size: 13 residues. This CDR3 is CASSRTWTGELFF. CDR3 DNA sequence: TGTGCCAGCAGCCGAACATGGACCGGGGAGCTGTTTTTT. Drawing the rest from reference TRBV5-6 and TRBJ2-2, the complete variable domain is DAGVTQSPTHLIKTRGQQVTLRCSPKSGHDTVSWYQQALGQGPQFIFQYYEEEERQRGNFPDRFSGHQFPNYSSELNVNALLLGDSALYLCASSRTWTGELFFGEGSRLTVL.

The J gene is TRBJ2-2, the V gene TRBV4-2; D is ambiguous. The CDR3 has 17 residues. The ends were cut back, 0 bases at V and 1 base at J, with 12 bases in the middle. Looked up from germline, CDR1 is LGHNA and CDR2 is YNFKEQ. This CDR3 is CASSQDHGRQNTGELFF. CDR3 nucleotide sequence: TGTGCCAGCAGCCAAGATCATGGGCGGCAGAACACCGGGGAGCTGTTTTTT.

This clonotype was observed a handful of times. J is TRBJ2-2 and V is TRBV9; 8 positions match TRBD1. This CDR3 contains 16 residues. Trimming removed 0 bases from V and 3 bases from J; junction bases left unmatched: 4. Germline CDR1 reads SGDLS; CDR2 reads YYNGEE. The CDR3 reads CASSVATGAYTGELFF. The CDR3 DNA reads TGTGCCAGCAGCGTAGCGACAGGGGCCTACACCGGGGAGCTGTTTTTT. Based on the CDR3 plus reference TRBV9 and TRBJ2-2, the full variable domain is DSGVTQTPKHLITATGQRVTLRCSPRSGDLSVYWYQQSLDQGLQFLIQYYNGEERAKGNILERFSAQQFPDLHSELNLSSLELGDSALYFCASSVATGAYTGELFFGEGSRLTVL.

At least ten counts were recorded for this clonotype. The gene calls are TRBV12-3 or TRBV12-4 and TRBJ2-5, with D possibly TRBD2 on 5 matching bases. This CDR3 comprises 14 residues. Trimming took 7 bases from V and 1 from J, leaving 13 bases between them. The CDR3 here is CASKRTEGQETQYF. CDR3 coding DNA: TGTGCCAGCAAAAGGACCGAGGGCCAAGAGACCCAGTACTTC.

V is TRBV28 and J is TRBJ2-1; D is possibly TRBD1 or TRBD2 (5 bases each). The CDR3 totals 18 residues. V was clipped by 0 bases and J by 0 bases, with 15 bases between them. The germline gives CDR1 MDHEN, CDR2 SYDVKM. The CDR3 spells CASSLWKLGVSSYNEQFF. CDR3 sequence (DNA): TGTGCCAGCAGTTTATGGAAATTGGGGGTGAGCTCCTACAATGAGCAGTTCTTC.

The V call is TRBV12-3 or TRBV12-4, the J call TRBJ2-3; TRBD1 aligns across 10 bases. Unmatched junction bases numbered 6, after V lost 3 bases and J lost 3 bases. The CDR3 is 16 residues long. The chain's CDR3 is CASSLGQGIFTDTQYF. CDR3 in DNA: TGTGCCAGCAGTTTGGGACAGGGGATTTTTACAGATACGCAGTATTTT.

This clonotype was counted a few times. The CDR3 DNA reads as TGTGCCAGCAGGTATCGGGGCAGGGGCCCCTACGAGCAGTACTTC. Amino acid sequence: CASRYRGRGPYEQYF. V gene TRBV7-2 combines with J gene TRBJ2-7; weak D call: TRBD1 (6 bases). V was shortened by 6 bases and J by 2 bases, with 17 bases between the two germline ends. Germline V lookup: CDR1 SGHTA, CDR2 FQGNSA. This CDR3 region has 15 residues.

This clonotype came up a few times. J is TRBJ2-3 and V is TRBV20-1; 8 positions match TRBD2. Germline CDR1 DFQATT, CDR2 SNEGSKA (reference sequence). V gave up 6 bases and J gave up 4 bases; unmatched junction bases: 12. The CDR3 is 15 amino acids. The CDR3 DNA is TGCAGTGCCCCGACGAGCGGGGGCTGGTCAGATACGCAGTATTTT. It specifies CSAPTSGGWSDTQYF.

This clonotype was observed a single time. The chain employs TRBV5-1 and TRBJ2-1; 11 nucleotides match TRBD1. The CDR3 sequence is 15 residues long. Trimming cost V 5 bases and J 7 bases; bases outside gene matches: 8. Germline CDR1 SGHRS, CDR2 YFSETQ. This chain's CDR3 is CASRPGQGVRNEQFF. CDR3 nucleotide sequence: TGCGCCAGCAGACCGGGACAGGGGGTGAGGAATGAGCAGTTCTTC.

DNA of the CDR3: TGCAGCGTTGAAGGACGGGACACCTATCCTTACGAGCAGTACTTC. Translated: CSVEGRDTYPYEQYF. This rearrangement joins TRBV29-1 to TRBJ2-7; possible D gene TRBD1, 6 bases. V was cut by 1 base and J by 4 bases, with 17 bases left in between. Germline CDR1 SQVTM, CDR2 ANQGSEA. The CDR3 totals 15 residues.

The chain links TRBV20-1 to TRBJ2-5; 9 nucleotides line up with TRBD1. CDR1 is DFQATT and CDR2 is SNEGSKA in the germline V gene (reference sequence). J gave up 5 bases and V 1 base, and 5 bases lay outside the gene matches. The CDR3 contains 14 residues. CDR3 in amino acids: CSARVQGARETQYF. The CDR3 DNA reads TGCAGTGCTAGAGTACAGGGGGCCAGGGAGACCCAGTACTTC.

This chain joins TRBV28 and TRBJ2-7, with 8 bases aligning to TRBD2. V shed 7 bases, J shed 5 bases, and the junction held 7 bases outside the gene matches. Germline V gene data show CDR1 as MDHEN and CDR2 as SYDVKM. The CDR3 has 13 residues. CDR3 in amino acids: CASTRGGIDEQYF. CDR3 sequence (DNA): TGTGCCAGCACACGGGGGGGCATAGACGAGCAGTACTTC.

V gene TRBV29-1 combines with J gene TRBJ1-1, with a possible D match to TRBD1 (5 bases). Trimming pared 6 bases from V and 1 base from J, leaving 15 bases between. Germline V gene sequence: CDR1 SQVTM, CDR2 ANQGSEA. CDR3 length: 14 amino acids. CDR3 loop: CSVRKGARNTEAFF. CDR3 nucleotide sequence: TGCAGCGTACGAAAAGGGGCCCGGAACACTGAAGCTTTCTTT.

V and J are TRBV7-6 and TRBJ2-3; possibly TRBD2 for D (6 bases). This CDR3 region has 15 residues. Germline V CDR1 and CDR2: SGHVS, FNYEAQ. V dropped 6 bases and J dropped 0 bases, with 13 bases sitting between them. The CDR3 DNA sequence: TGTGCCAGCAGACACGGGGGTTCTAGCACAGATACGCAGTATTTT. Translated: CASRHGGSSTDTQYF.

In nucleotides, the CDR3 is TGCAGTGCTAGTAGGGGAGTGGGGATGGAGACCCAGTACTTC. Translating gives CSASRGVGMETQYF. The V and J genes are TRBV20-1 and TRBJ2-5; the D call may be TRBD1 or TRBD2 (5 bases each). The CDR3 has 14 amino acids. Germline V gives CDR1 DFQATT, CDR2 SNEGSKA (reference sequence). V dropped 3 bases and J dropped 5 bases, with 16 bases sitting between them.

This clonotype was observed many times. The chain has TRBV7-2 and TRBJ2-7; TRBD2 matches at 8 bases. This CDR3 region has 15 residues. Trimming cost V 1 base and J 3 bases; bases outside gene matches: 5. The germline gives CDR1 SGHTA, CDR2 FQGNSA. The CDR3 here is CASSLGVAGGYEQYF. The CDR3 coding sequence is TGTGCCAGCAGCTTAGGGGTGGCGGGAGGCTACGAGCAGTACTTC.

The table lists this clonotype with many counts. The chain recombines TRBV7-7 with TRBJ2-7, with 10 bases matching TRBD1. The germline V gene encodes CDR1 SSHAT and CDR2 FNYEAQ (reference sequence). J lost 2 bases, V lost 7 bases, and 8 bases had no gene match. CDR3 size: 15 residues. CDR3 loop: CASKYGQGGTYEQYF. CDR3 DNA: TGTGCCAGCAAGTACGGACAGGGGGGTACCTACGAGCAGTACTTC.

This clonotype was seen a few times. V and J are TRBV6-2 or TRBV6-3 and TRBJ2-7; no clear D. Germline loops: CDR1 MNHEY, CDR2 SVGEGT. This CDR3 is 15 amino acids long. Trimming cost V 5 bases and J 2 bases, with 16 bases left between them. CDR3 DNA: TGTGCCAGCAGTAATTCAGGCTCATCCACCTACGAGCAGTACTTC. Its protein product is CASSNSGSSTYEQYF.

As DNA, the CDR3 is TGCGCCAGCAGCATGTCAGGCGGTACTAGCACAGATACGCAGTATTTT. Protein sequence: CASSMSGGTSTDTQYF. V usage is TRBV4-3 and J usage is TRBJ2-3; D gene uncertain. V lost 5 bases and J lost 0, with 15 bases in between. This CDR3 has 16 amino acids. Germline V lookup: CDR1 LGHNA, CDR2 YSLEER.

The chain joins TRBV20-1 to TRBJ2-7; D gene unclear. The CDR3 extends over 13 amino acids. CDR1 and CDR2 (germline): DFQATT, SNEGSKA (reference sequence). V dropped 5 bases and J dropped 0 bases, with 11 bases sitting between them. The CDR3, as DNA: TGCAGTGCTCGGACGTTTAGCTCCTACGAGCAGTACTTC. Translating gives CSARTFSSYEQYF.

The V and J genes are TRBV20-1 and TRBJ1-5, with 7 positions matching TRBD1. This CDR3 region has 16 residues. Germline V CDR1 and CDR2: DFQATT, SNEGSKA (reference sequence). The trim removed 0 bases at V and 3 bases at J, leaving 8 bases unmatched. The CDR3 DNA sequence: TGCAGTGCTAGAGATATGGACAGGACCGCCAATCAGCCCCAGCATTTT. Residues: CSARDMDRTANQPQHF.

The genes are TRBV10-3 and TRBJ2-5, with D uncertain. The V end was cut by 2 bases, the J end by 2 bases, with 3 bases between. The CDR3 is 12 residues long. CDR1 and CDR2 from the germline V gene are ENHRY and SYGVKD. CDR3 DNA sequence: TGTGCCATCAGTGAGGGGCAAGAGACCCAGTACTTC. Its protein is CAISEGQETQYF.

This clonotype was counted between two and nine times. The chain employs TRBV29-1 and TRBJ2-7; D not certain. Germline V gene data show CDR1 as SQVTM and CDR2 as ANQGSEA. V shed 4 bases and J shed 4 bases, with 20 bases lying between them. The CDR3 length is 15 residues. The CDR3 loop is CSVVKRAGISYEQYF. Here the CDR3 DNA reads TGCAGCGTTGTTAAAAGGGCAGGTATTTCGTACGAGCAGTACTTC.

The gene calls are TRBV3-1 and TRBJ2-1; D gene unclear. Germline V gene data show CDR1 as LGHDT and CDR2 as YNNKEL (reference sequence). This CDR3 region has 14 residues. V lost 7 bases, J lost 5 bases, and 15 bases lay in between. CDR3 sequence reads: CASTPGVLNNEQFF. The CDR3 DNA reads TGTGCCAGCACCCCAGGAGTACTCAACAATGAGCAGTTCTTC.

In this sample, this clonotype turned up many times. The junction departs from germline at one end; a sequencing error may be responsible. As DNA, the CDR3 is TGCAGTGCCAGAGATCTCGTCAGTCAGTACTTC. Its translation is CSARDLVSQYF. The chain is built from TRBV20-1 and TRBJ2-4; D uncertain. Germline-derived CDR1 and CDR2 are DFQATT and SNEGSKA (reference sequence). CDR3 size: 11 residues.

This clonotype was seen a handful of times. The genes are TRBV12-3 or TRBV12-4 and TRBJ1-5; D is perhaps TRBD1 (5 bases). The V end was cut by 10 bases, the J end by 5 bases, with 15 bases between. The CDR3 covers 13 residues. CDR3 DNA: TGTGCCACCCAGGGAGATCTATATCAGCCCCAGCATTTT. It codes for CATQGDLYQPQHF.

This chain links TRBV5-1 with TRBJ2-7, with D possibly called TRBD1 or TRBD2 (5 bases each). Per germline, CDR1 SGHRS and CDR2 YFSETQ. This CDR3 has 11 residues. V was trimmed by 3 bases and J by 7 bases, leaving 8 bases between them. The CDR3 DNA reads TGCGCCAGCAGCTCTGGGACGGAGCAGTACTTC. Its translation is CASSSGTEQYF.

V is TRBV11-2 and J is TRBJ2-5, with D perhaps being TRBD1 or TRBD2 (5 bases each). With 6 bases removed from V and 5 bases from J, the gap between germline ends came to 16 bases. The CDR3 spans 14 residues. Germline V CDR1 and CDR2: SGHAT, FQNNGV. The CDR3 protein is CASSQGWWGETQYF. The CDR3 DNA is TGTGCCAGCAGTCAAGGCTGGTGGGGGGAGACCCAGTACTTC.

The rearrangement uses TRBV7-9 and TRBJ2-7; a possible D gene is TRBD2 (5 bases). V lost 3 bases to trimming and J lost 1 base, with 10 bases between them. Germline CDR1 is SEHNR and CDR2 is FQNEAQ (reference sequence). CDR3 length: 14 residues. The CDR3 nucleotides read TGTGCCAGCAGCTTCTCGGAGGAGTCCTACGAGCAGTACTTC. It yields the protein CASSFSEESYEQYF.

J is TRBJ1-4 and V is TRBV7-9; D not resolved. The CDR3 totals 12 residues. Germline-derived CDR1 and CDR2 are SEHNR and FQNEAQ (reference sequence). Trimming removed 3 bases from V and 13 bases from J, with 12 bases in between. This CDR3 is CASSLEVARLFF. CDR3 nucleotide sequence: TGTGCCAGCAGCTTGGAGGTGGCGAGACTGTTTTTT.